This passage covers 26 T cell receptor beta chains from one sample sequenced in a study of regulatory T cells in long-lasting Graves disease. The TCR beta library used iRepertoire HTBI primers with Arm-PCR amplification of CDR3. One entry per CDR3 protein, called by TCRdb with MiXCR from the multiplex PCR reads. Among 350,000 to 500,000 distinct CDR3 sequences, roughly a fifth were seen once, and the ten largest hold around an eighth. Time point: persistent/refractory GD, antithyroid drugs over 5 years with positive TRAb. TCR sequences were obtained from RNA taken from PBMCs. Material: peripheral blood mononuclear cells (PBMCs), obtained when the disease was refractory, from a patient treated with antithyroid drugs. These receptors all come from a female donor with Graves disease.

This clonotype showed up many times. The rearrangement links TRBV12-3 or TRBV12-4 to TRBJ2-2; D remains ambiguous. Trimming took 6 bases from V and 4 from J, leaving 9 bases between them. This CDR3 region has 13 residues. The CDR3 here is CASSRVVTGELFF. The CDR3 DNA reads as TGTGCCAGCAGCCGTGTGGTCACCGGGGAGCTGTTTTTT.

The sample holds a few counts of this clonotype. This chain uses TRBV4-1 with TRBJ1-1; a possible D gene is TRBD1 (5 bases). The CDR3 consists of 14 residues. CDR1 and CDR2 (germline): MGHRA, YSYEKL. Trimming shortened V by 1 base and J by 7 bases, and 13 bases separated the two germline ends. CDR3 region: CASSQGQGGIEAFF. Written as DNA, the CDR3 is TGCGCCAGCAGCCAAGGCCAGGGAGGGATTGAAGCTTTCTTT.

This clonotype was seen repeatedly, ten times or more. V is TRBV19 and J is TRBJ2-7; 11 bases agree with TRBD2. V lost 5 bases, J lost 1 base, and 7 bases stayed unmatched. This CDR3 is built from 16 residues. Per the germline V gene, CDR1 is LNHDA and CDR2 is SQIVND (reference sequence). The CDR3 nucleotides read TGTGCCAGTAGTCCAAGGGGGACTAGCGGTTCCTACGAGCAGTACTTC. Translated, it gives CASSPRGTSGSYEQYF.

This clonotype was observed a few times. The chain combines TRBV29-1 with TRBJ1-2; TRBD1 matches at 10 bases. The CDR3 covers 13 residues. The V gene end was trimmed by 6 bases and the J gene end by 14 bases; junction bases not matched to a gene: 15. The V gene's germline CDR1 is SQVTM and CDR2 ANQGSEA. The CDR3 loop is CSVPAGGTGALTF. In DNA, the CDR3 is TGCAGCGTCCCAGCCGGGGGGACAGGGGCTTTAACCTTC. The variable domain in full, completed from reference TRBV29-1 and TRBJ1-2, reads SAVISQKPSRDICQRGTSLTIQCQVDSQVTMMFWYRQQPGQSLTLIATANQGSEATYESGFVIDKFPISRPNLTFSTLTVSNMSPEDSSIYLCSVPAGGTGALTFGSGTRLTVV.

The chain joins TRBV4-1 to TRBJ1-2; D unclear. CDR1 and CDR2 (germline): MGHRA, YSYEKL. The CDR3 has 15 residues. V was trimmed by 1 base and J by 3 bases, leaving 12 bases between them. The DNA of the CDR3 is TGCGCCAGCAGCCAAGTAGGCCGAGGCGACTATGGCTACACCTTC. It translates to CASSQVGRGDYGYTF.

Ten or more counts support this clonotype. The chain has TRBV28 and TRBJ2-3; no definite D call. The CDR3 sequence is 12 residues long. CDR1 is MDHEN and CDR2 is SYDVKM in the germline V gene. V lost 7 bases and J 3 bases, leaving 8 bases between the germline ends. The DNA for the CDR3 is TGTGCCAGCAATGGTGCGACAGATACGCAGTATTTT. Protein sequence: CASNGATDTQYF.

This clonotype was seen only a few times. This chain joins TRBV20-1 and TRBJ1-2; 10 bases agree with TRBD1. With V trimmed by 0 bases and J by 2 bases, 3 bases remained unmatched. This CDR3 spans 15 amino acids. Germline CDR1 is DFQATT and CDR2 is SNEGSKA (reference sequence). Written as DNA, the CDR3 is TGCAGTGCTAGAGAGCTGGGACAGGGGAACTATGGCTACACCTTC. This translates into CSARELGQGNYGYTF.

This clonotype was seen repeatedly, ten times or more. The chain uses TRBV20-1 and TRBJ2-7; D uncertain. This CDR3 is 12 amino acids long. Germline-derived CDR1 and CDR2 are DFQATT and SNEGSKA (reference sequence). Trimming shortened V by 4 bases and J by 3 bases, and 10 bases separated the two germline ends. The CDR3 bases are TGCAGTGCTACGGACGGAGACTACGAGCAGTACTTC. Residues: CSATDGDYEQYF.

In this sample, this clonotype turned up a few times. The chain uses TRBV30 and TRBJ1-4, with D perhaps TRBD1 (6 bases). Trimming removed 0 bases from V and 2 bases from J, with 10 bases in between. The germline CDR1 and CDR2 sequences are GTSNPN and SVGIG (reference sequence). The CDR3 runs to 15 residues. The CDR3 spells CAWSVYRVTNEKLFF. CDR3 nucleotides: TGTGCCTGGAGTGTATACAGGGTGACTAATGAAAAACTGTTTTTT.

This clonotype occurred many times. The V call is TRBV7-8, the J call TRBJ2-5, with D unresolved. V was pared by 0 bases and J by 4 bases, with 9 bases between. From germline, CDR1 is SGHVS and CDR2 FQNEAQ. This CDR3 spans 14 amino acids. The CDR3: CASSLAAGLETQYF. The CDR3 DNA reads as TGTGCCAGCAGCTTAGCGGCTGGGTTAGAGACCCAGTACTTC. Together with reference TRBV7-8 and TRBJ2-5, the CDR3 gives the full variable domain: GAGVSQSPRYKVAKRGQDVALRCDPISGHVSLFWYQQALGQGPEFLTYFQNEAQLDKSGLPSDRFFAERPEGSVSTLKIQRTQQEDSAVYLCASSLAAGLETQYFGPGTRLLVL.

This clonotype was observed at least ten times. The rearrangement links TRBV20-1 to TRBJ2-5, with D perhaps being TRBD1 or TRBD2 (5 bases each). Germline loops: CDR1 DFQATT, CDR2 SNEGSKA (reference sequence). This CDR3 spans 12 amino acids. The V gene lost 6 bases and the J gene lost 1 base, with 9 bases spanning the gap. CDR3 amino acids: CSAAGTQETQYF. The CDR3 DNA is TGCAGTGCGGCCGGGACCCAAGAGACCCAGTACTTC.

Concerning this clonotype: One end of the junction varies from germline; a read error may be responsible. V usage is TRBV12-3 or TRBV12-4 and J usage is TRBJ2-2; D may be TRBD1 (6 bases). This CDR3 has 14 residues. CDR3 loop: CASSPTGFTGEPFF. The CDR3 region has the DNA TGTGCCAGCAGTCCTACAGGGTTCACCGGGGAGCCGTTTTTT.

The table lists this clonotype with many counts. The rearrangement links TRBV6-1 to TRBJ1-1; D perhaps matches TRBD1 (5 bases). The germline V gene encodes CDR1 MNHNS and CDR2 SASEGT. This CDR3 is 13 amino acids long. V lost 7 bases, J lost 6 bases, and 15 bases lay in between. The CDR3 is CASTPEGFSEAFF. As DNA, the CDR3 is TGTGCCAGCACCCCAGAGGGGTTTTCTGAAGCTTTCTTT.

This clonotype was counted many times. This chain links TRBV2 with TRBJ1-5; TRBD1 aligns across 7 bases. Germline values: CDR1 SNHLY, CDR2 FYNNEI. The length of the CDR3 is 15 residues. Trimming at V came to 4 bases and at J to 4 bases, leaving 7 bases not matched to a gene. DNA for the CDR3: TGTGCCAGCAGTGTGTCAGGGGGTCTTAATCAGCCCCAGCATTTT. The encoded protein is CASSVSGGLNQPQHF.

This clonotype was recorded a few times. The V and J genes are TRBV7-9 and TRBJ1-4; D is perhaps TRBD1 (5 bases). The CDR3 totals 14 residues. The V end lost 5 bases, the J end lost 7 bases, and 14 bases lay between the germline ends. Germline loops: CDR1 SEHNR, CDR2 FQNEAQ (reference sequence). CDR3 protein: CASSLAGWGEKLFF. CDR3 coding DNA: TGTGCCAGCAGCCTCGCAGGGTGGGGTGAAAAACTGTTTTTT. Combining the CDR3 with reference TRBV7-9 and TRBJ1-4 gives the whole variable domain DTGVSQNPRHKITKRGQNVTFRCDPISEHNRLYWYRQTLGQGPEFLTYFQNEAQLEKSRLLSDRFSAERPKGSFSTLEIQRTEQGDSAMYLCASSLAGWGEKLFFGSGTQLSVL.

This clonotype came up a few times. This rearrangement joins TRBV5-1 to TRBJ1-6, with unresolved D. The CDR3 totals 15 residues. Germline CDR1 SGHRS, CDR2 YFSETQ. V was pared by 1 base and J by 5 bases, with 10 bases between. The CDR3 protein is CASSLQVADNSPLHF. CDR3 nucleotide sequence: TGCGCCAGCAGCTTGCAGGTAGCAGATAATTCACCCCTCCACTTT.

The chain joins TRBV20-1 to TRBJ2-2, with D uncertain. Germline CDR1 is DFQATT and CDR2 is SNEGSKA (reference sequence). There are 14 residues in the CDR3. The germline V and J ends were trimmed by 4 bases and 5 bases, with 14 bases remaining between them. The CDR3 here is CSAIPGPPTGELFF. The CDR3 DNA follows: TGCAGTGCTATCCCCGGGCCACCTACCGGGGAGCTGTTTTTT.

This clonotype was counted only a few times. Here the CDR3 reads CASSFGTAGLTNEKLFF. The CDR3 DNA sequence: TGTGCCAGCAGTTTTGGGACAGCGGGGTTAACTAATGAAAAACTGTTTTTT. The V and J genes are TRBV28 and TRBJ1-4; 7 bases are a match to TRBD1. V shed 3 bases and J 1 base; nucleotides not matched to a gene: 8. The CDR3 extends over 17 amino acids. Germline V gene lookup returns CDR1 MDHEN and CDR2 SYDVKM.

This clonotype has ten or more counts. The chain is built from TRBV28 and TRBJ2-7, with TRBD2 matching 14 bases. Trimming cost V 7 bases and J 6 bases; bases outside gene matches: 14. CDR1 MDHEN and CDR2 SYDVKM come from the germline V gene. The CDR3 sequence is 17 residues long. This chain's CDR3 is CASISTLGLAGGGEQYF. In DNA, the CDR3 is TGTGCCAGCATTTCCACTTTAGGACTAGCGGGAGGTGGCGAGCAGTACTTC.

V gene TRBV6-2 or TRBV6-3 combines with J gene TRBJ2-2; D possibly matches TRBD1 or TRBD2 (5 bases each). Germline V gene lookup returns CDR1 MNHEY and CDR2 SVGEGT. V lost 5 bases, J lost 5 bases, and 21 bases lay in between. The CDR3 is 17 residues long. As DNA, the CDR3 is TGTGCCAGCAGTGAATACTCGCAGGTCTGGGGGACCGGGGAGCTGTTTTTT. Protein: CASSEYSQVWGTGELFF.

V usage is TRBV4-2 and J usage is TRBJ1-1; no firm D call. V gave up 1 base and J gave up 2 bases, with 8 bases separating them. Germline V gene sequence: CDR1 LGHNA, CDR2 YNFKEQ. CDR3 length: 14 residues. CDR3 sequence reads: CASSQVRDNTEAFF. The CDR3 DNA is TGTGCCAGCAGCCAAGTTAGGGATAACACTGAAGCTTTCTTT.

The chain uses TRBV7-6 and TRBJ1-2; D gene unclear. The germline CDR1 and CDR2 sequences are SGHVS and FNYEAQ. The CDR3 has 14 amino acids. V was clipped by 4 bases and J by 0 bases, with 9 bases between them. The CDR3 loop reads CASSSLGSNYGYTF. CDR3 in DNA: TGTGCCAGCAGCTCCTTGGGTTCTAACTATGGCTACACCTTC.

As regards this clonotype: This clone may be a read error of a much larger clone one base away. The chain links TRBV7-8 to TRBJ1-1; D may be TRBD1 (5 bases). The germline V gene has CDR1 SGHVS and CDR2 FQNEAQ. There are 15 residues in the CDR3. The CDR3 DNA sequence: TGTGCCAGCAGCTTAAACAGGATTGTGAACACTGAAGCTTCCTTT. It yields the protein CASSLNRIVNTEASF.

The V and J genes are TRBV10-3 and TRBJ1-1; D not resolved. CDR1 and CDR2 (germline): ENHRY, SYGVKD. Between the trimmed V and J ends, which lost 6 bases and 0 bases, there was a span of 8 bases. The CDR3 is made up of 13 amino acids. The CDR3 is CAIRSHLNTEAFF. The CDR3 DNA is TGTGCCATCAGGTCACACTTGAACACTGAAGCTTTCTTT.

This clonotype came up a few times. The chain joins TRBV20-1 to TRBJ1-2; no reliable D call. The CDR3 runs 14 residues. Trimming removed 5 bases from V and 0 bases from J, with 13 bases in between. Germline V CDR1 and CDR2: DFQATT, SNEGSKA (reference sequence). The CDR3 bases are TGCAGTGCTGCGATTGTGACTCCTAACTATGGCTACACCTTC. Protein product: CSAAIVTPNYGYTF.

This clonotype was recorded many times. The CDR3 DNA is TGTGCCAGCAGCTCCGGGACCTACACCGGGGAGCTGTTTTTT. It specifies CASSSGTYTGELFF. The rearrangement links TRBV7-2 to TRBJ2-2, with D perhaps given as TRBD1 or TRBD2 (5 bases each). V was shortened by 4 bases and J by 3 bases, with 9 bases between the two germline ends. Germline V CDR1 and CDR2: SGHTA, FQGNSA. This CDR3 is built from 14 residues.